Reported below is one T cell receptor (beta chain). Its target is not known. These data are taken from a study of cytomegalovirus exposure and HLA in healthy donors. Study-wide context: A data release that came early held roughly 80 million unique TCRs from HLA-typed donors. The study placed approximately 81% of its approximately 400 genotyped donors in the Caucasian-associated ancestry cluster.

Findings and limits, study-wide: Reports described diagnosis of cytomegalovirus status by the classifier as highly specific and sensitive. Over 150 TCR beta chains were listed as cytomegalovirus-associated.

V was pared by 7 bases and J by 6 bases, with 18 bases between. This CDR3 contains 14 residues. CDR1 and CDR2 from the germline V gene are LNHDA and SQIVND (reference sequence). The PCR ran on 60 Vbeta and 13 Jbeta primers. The method was immunoSEQ multiplex PCR; TCRdb's version includes in-frame clones alone and lacks a portion of them. The table records some 130,000 clones, 75% of them present only once. Specimen: PBMCs. This TCR came from a man aged 25 to 40 in good health and CMV-seronegative. The V and J genes are TRBV19 and TRBJ1-2, with D maybe TRBD1 (5 bases). This CDR3 is CASMEPGRGDGYTF. CDR3 DNA sequence: TGTGCCAGTATGGAGCCAGGGCGAGGAGATGGCTACACCTTC. The full variable domain, its missing parts supplied by reference TRBV19 and TRBJ1-2, is DGGITQSPKYLFRKEGQNVTLSCEQNLNHDAMYWYRQDPGQGLRLIYYSQIVNDFQKGDIAEGYSVSREKKESFPLTVTSAQKNPTAFYLCASMEPGRGDGYTFGSGTRLTVV.